This T cell receptor beta chain was sequenced for a study of blood T cell repertoires in COVID-19 (dated by TCRdb to between 2020 and 2021). About the study as a whole: Samples covering the acute and convalescent phases of COVID-19 were provided by collaborators in the United States, Italy and Spain. The material from the prospective study consisted of cDNA or gDNA derived from T cells, B-cell-depleted T cells, or PBMCs. Deeply sampled blood TCRbeta repertoires from subjects exposed to, actively infected with, or recovered from COVID-19 were included in the dataset. The repertoires were made available in a free public database intended to serve as a resource for research on the immune response to SARS-CoV-2. Samples were obtained from the ongoing ImmuneRACE study (first 160 participants) and from approximately 1,200 subjects provided by 6 global collaborators. The sample metadata nearly always contained a de-identified subject ID, COVID-19 status, age in years and sex. Where available, HLA class I and class II types were obtained from metadata supplied by the sample provider rather than from assay-based typing. On the study overall, not on this receptor specifically: Clinical and demographic metadata were provided uncurated, with the amount varying by source and participant.

CDR1 LNHNV and CDR2 YYDKDF are derived from the germline V gene (reference sequence). The junction carries 9 bases between V and J, which are trimmed by 0 bases and 4 bases respectively. Its CDR3 holds 15 amino acids, cysteine through phenylalanine. Just CDR3 DNA is preserved here, 45 bases in frame from base 1. Notes on this clone: The antigen this receptor binds is unknown. No quality values exist for individual bases; no much larger clone is one base distant.

TCRbeta CDR3 regions were amplified from genomic DNA using the immunoSEQ Assay, a bias-controlled multiplex PCR. In the authors' own workflow: Nucleated cell counts per sample were estimated from amplification of reference gene primers within the assay. To quantify the absolute abundance of each unique TCRbeta CDR3 rearrangement, sequence reads were collapsed and filtered. Productive Simpson clonality was computed per sample as the square root of Simpson's diversity index over productive rearrangements. Held by TCRdb, this immuneACCESS table contains in-frame sequences only and omits some clones. Under half of the omission traces to an unresolved V gene where checked; the cause of the rest is unknown. From that table come the V and J calls and clone size; the DNA was used to work out D and trimming. Within this sample are fewer than 500,000 clones, with about 85% of them counted one time only. Of the sample, about 2% is held by the ten largest clones.

In the prospective study, participants were about 18 to 89 years old, resided in about two dozen geographic areas of the United States, and were enrolled through a virtual design. To assign participants to cohorts, the prospective study relied on clinical history that participants themselves reported in a screening survey and a study questionnaire. Mobile phlebotomists in the prospective study collected whole blood, serum and a nasopharyngeal or oropharyngeal swab from every participant. Over a roughly 2-month period, participants in the prospective study had the option of providing additional blood draws and questionnaires. Prospective study blood samples were shipped either frozen or at room temperature before DNA extraction.

The clonotype was recovered from a woman under 30 with acute COVID-19. Material: PBMCs or T cells enriched from blood (not recorded which). The sequence is built from TRBV15 and TRBJ1-4; TRBD1 could be the D gene, as 6 bases match. The nucleotides are TGTGCCACCAGCAGAGATCCCAGGGGTAATGAAAAACTGTTTTTT. Translated, it reads CATSRDPRGNEKLFF.